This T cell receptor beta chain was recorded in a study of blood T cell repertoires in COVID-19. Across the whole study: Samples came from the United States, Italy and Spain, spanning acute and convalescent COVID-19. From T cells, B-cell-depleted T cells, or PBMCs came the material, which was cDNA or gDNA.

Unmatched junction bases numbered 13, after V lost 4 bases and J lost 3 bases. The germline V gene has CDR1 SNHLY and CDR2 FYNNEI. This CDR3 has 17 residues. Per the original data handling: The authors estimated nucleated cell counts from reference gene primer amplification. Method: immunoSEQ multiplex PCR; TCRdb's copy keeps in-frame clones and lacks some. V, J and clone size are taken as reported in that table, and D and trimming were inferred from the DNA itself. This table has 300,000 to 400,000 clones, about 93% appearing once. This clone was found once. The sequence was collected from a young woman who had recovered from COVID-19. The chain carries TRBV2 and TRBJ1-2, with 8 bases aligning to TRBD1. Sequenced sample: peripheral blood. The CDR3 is CASSVLKSGTGYYGYTF. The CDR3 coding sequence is TGTGCCAGCAGTGTCCTAAAATCCGGGACAGGCTACTATGGCTACACCTTC.